The 18 T cell receptor beta chains presented below share a single source sample, sequenced in a study of cytomegalovirus exposure and HLA in healthy donors. A multiplex PCR was run with 60 Vbeta primers and 13 Jbeta primers. The assay was immunoSEQ multiplex PCR, and TCRdb's table has in-frame clones only and misses some. The data hold more than 60,000 clones, with around three quarters observed a single time. The specimen was PBMCs. These receptors all come from a woman in her 30s in good health and CMV-seronegative.

This rearrangement joins TRBV29-1 to TRBJ2-2; no definite D call. The V gene's germline CDR1 is SQVTM and CDR2 ANQGSEA. This CDR3 contains 12 residues. Trimming left V 3 bases short and J 3 bases short, with 5 bases between. CDR3 DNA: TGCAGCGTTGAGTCAGACACCGGGGAGCTGTTTTTT. Its translation is CSVESDTGELFF.

The chain couples TRBV5-6 to TRBJ1-1; D is unresolved. The CDR3 contains 13 residues. Trimming cost V 2 bases and J 7 bases, with 12 bases left between them. The germline CDR1 and CDR2 sequences are SGHDT and YYEEEE. The CDR3 DNA reads as TGTGCCAGCAGCTTCGGAACGGGTGGTGAAGCTTTCTTT. This encodes CASSFGTGGEAFF.

The rearrangement joins TRBV5-6 to TRBJ2-4; D may be TRBD1 (5 bases). CDR3 length: 13 residues. V was clipped by 3 bases and J by 5 bases, with 9 bases between them. Per germline, CDR1 SGHDT and CDR2 YYEEEE. In DNA, the CDR3 is TGTGCCAGCAGCTATGACAGTGAAAACATTCAGTACTTC. Encoded protein: CASSYDSENIQYF.

This chain uses TRBV28 with TRBJ2-7, with 11 positions matching TRBD1. J was trimmed by 2 bases and V by 5 bases; bases with no gene match: 5. The CDR3 loop spans 15 amino acids. The germline V gene encodes CDR1 MDHEN and CDR2 SYDVKM. The CDR3 DNA is TGTGCCAGCAGTGCGCCGGGACAGGGGGCCTACGAGCAGTACTTC. Protein product: CASSAPGQGAYEQYF.

This rearrangement joins TRBV6-5 to TRBJ2-7; 7 nucleotides align to TRBD2. Germline lookup yields CDR1 MNHEY and CDR2 SVGAGI. The junction had 11 bases not matched to a gene; V was cut back by 2 bases and J by 4 bases. CDR3 length: 16 amino acids. This CDR3 reads CASSYRRGTTRYEQYF. The CDR3 coding sequence is TGTGCCAGCAGTTACCGGAGAGGGACTACTCGGTACGAGCAGTACTTC.

The chain links TRBV4-3 to TRBJ2-5; maybe TRBD2 (6 bases). Deletions cut 2 bases from V and 1 base from J, with 14 bases between. This CDR3 spans 16 amino acids. Germline values: CDR1 LGHNA, CDR2 YSLEER. Here the CDR3 DNA reads TGCGCCAGCAGCCAACACGCCCGGGGGACCCAAGAGACCCAGTACTTC. This codes for CASSQHARGTQETQYF.

This clone was counted only a few times. The chain joins TRBV10-2 to TRBJ2-7, with D possibly being TRBD2 (5 bases). V dropped 6 bases and J dropped 4 bases, with 13 bases sitting between them. This CDR3 is 13 amino acids long. Per germline, CDR1 WSHSY and CDR2 SAAADI. CDR3 DNA: TGCGCCAGCAGAGAGCGGAGTAGTTACGAGCAGTACTTC. It yields the protein CASRERSSYEQYF.

This chain joins TRBV28 and TRBJ2-7; 7 nucleotides line up with TRBD2. The germline gives CDR1 MDHEN, CDR2 SYDVKM. This CDR3 is 13 amino acids long. Unmatched junction bases numbered 10, after V lost 7 bases and J lost 7 bases. In nucleotides, the CDR3 is TGTGCCAGCAACATCCTTAGCGGGTTTGAGCAGTACTTC. It yields the protein CASNILSGFEQYF.

This clone appeared a few times. CDR3 region: CASGFATGGDEQFF. Here the CDR3 DNA reads TGTGCCAGCGGATTCGCCACAGGGGGGGATGAGCAGTTCTTC. The gene calls are TRBV5-4 and TRBJ2-1, with D maybe TRBD1 (8 bases). V shed 7 bases and J shed 8 bases, with 19 bases lying between them. The germline V gene has CDR1 SGHNT and CDR2 YYREEE (reference sequence). This CDR3 region has 14 residues.

For the CDR3, the DNA is TGTGCCAGCAGCTTAACAGGGTATGAAGCTTTCTTT. Amino acids: CASSLTGYEAFF. The chain recombines TRBV7-9 with TRBJ1-1, with a tentative D call TRBD1 (6 bases). The CDR3 has 12 residues. CDR1 is SEHNR, CDR2 FQNEAQ, per germline (reference sequence). The germline V and J ends were trimmed by 2 bases and 7 bases, with 8 bases remaining between them.

The rearrangement uses TRBV11-2 and TRBJ2-7, with D tentatively TRBD1 (6 bases). V lost 2 bases to trimming and J lost 0 bases, with 14 bases between them. This CDR3 contains 16 residues. Germline V lookup: CDR1 SGHAT, CDR2 FQNNGV. The CDR3 region has the DNA TGTGCCAGCAGCTTAATCAGGGGCGCCAGCTCCTACGAGCAGTACTTC. Residues: CASSLIRGASSYEQYF.

The chain combines TRBV23-1 with TRBJ2-5, with D maybe TRBD2 (5 bases). TRBV23-1 is an ORF, and what it does is uncertain. Trimming took off 6 bases at V and 11 bases at J, with 19 bases between the two ends. The CDR3 consists of 13 residues. The CDR3 region is CASSRLVQREQYF. Here the CDR3 DNA reads TGCGCCAGCAGCCGTTTGGTCCAAAGGGAGCAGTACTTC.

CDR3: CATGWGGNQPQHF. In DNA, the CDR3 is TGTGCCACGGGGTGGGGTGGCAATCAGCCCCAGCATTTT. The chain joins TRBV6-5 to TRBJ1-5; D is undetermined. CDR1 MNHEY and CDR2 SVGAGI come from the germline V gene. The V and J ends lost 10 bases and 2 bases respectively, with 12 bases between them. This CDR3 comprises 13 residues.

The rearrangement uses TRBV7-2 and TRBJ1-4; 7 nucleotides line up with TRBD1. The CDR3 covers 13 residues. Trimming removed 5 bases from V and 8 bases from J; junction bases left unmatched: 5. Germline CDR1 SGHTA, CDR2 FQGNSA. CDR3 sequence reads: CASSRDRGEKLFF. The DNA of the CDR3 is TGTGCCAGCAGCCGGGACAGAGGCGAAAAACTGTTTTTT.

V and J are TRBV5-1 and TRBJ2-7; 7 bases agree with TRBD2. The CDR3 totals 15 residues. Germline values: CDR1 SGHRS, CDR2 YFSETQ. Trimming cost V 3 bases and J 7 bases; bases outside gene matches: 13. DNA for the CDR3: TGCGCCAGCAGCTCCAACAGCCTCTCCGGGGGGGAGCAGTACTTC. As protein: CASSSNSLSGGEQYF.

This clone was seen a single time. The rearrangement joins TRBV4-3 to TRBJ2-3; perhaps TRBD2 as D (6 bases). CDR3 length: 15 amino acids. Trimming shortened V by 1 base and J by 1 base, and 9 bases separated the two germline ends. Germline CDR1 LGHNA, CDR2 YSLEER. The DNA of the CDR3 is TGCGCCAGCAGCCAAGTCGCTAGCGGCACAGATACGCAGTATTTT. Translation: CASSQVASGTDTQYF.

In nucleotides, the CDR3 is TGTGCCAGCAGCTTAGGAAGCGGGGGGGCCACGACGCAGACCCAGTACTTC. Amino acid sequence: CASSLGSGGATTQTQYF. The chain carries TRBV7-8 and TRBJ2-5, with 10 bases aligning to TRBD2. The CDR3 is 17 amino acids. Germline V gene lookup returns CDR1 SGHVS and CDR2 FQNEAQ. The V gene end was trimmed by 1 base and the J gene end by 6 bases; junction bases not matched to a gene: 11.

The CDR3 spells CASSQRTGTYNEQFF. CDR3 coding DNA: TGCGCCAGCAGCCAGAGAACCGGGACCTACAATGAGCAGTTCTTC. The rearrangement links TRBV4-3 to TRBJ2-1; maybe TRBD2 (5 bases). The germline V gene encodes CDR1 LGHNA and CDR2 YSLEER. CDR3 size: 15 residues. The ends were cut back, 3 bases at V and 2 bases at J, with 11 bases in the middle.